These T cell receptor beta chains were read from a single sample in a study of immune heterogeneity within non-small cell lung tumors. TCRdb processed the multiplex PCR reads anew with MiXCR; each CDR3 protein has one entry. The data show over 25,000 distinct CDR3 sequences, about 30% seen once. The sequenced sample was lung tumor tissue. These receptors originate from a man aged 35 to 55 with non-small cell lung cancer. Each CDR3 is given with its conserved first and last residue. The D gene is left open where the match is weak. Some rows have no size entry. The others give once, few or many, or a class for an expanded clone.

V,D,size,J,DNA,CDR3
TRBV12-5,NA,many,TRBJ1-5,TGTGCTAGTGGTTTGACGGGAATTGGCAATCAGCCCCAGCATTTT,CASGLTGIGNQPQHF
TRBV2,NA,medium-sized,TRBJ2-7,TGTGCCAGTTCCCAGGTGGACGAGCAGTACTTC,CASSQVDEQYF
TRBV3-1,NA,few,TRBJ2-1,TGTGCCAGCAGCTCCCCTTCCCAGCGGATATACAATGAGCAGTTCTTC,CASSSPSQRIYNEQFF
TRBV24-1,TRBD2,many,TRBJ2-1,TGTGCCACCAGTGACTCCCGTCTAGCGGGGTACTACAATGAGCAGTTCTTC,CATSDSRLAGYYNEQFF
TRBV11-3,TRBD2,NA,TRBJ2-1,TGTGCCAGCAGCTTAGTCGGGAGGTCCCACGAAGAGCAGTTCTTC,CASSLVGRSHEEQFF
TRBV7-8,TRBD1,many,TRBJ2-7,TGTGCCAGCAGTCCATCGCTGGACAGGGTAGCCAGCGAGCAGTACTTC,CASSPSLDRVASEQYF
TRBV6-1,NA,few,TRBJ2-3,TGTGCCAGCAGTTCCGGGACCATATCTAGCACAGATACGCAGTATTTT,CASSSGTISSTDTQYF
TRBV4-3,TRBD1,many,TRBJ1-4,TGCGCCAGCAGCCTGGACAGGGGTCTAAATGAAAAACTGTTTTTT,CASSLDRGLNEKLFF
TRBV30,TRBD2,few,TRBJ2-1,TGTGCCTCTACGGGACTAGCGGGAGTGGGGGCGAATGAGCAGTTCTTC,CASTGLAGVGANEQFF
TRBV6-1,TRBD1,many,TRBJ1-5,TGTGCCAGCAGTGAAACCCGGACAGGGGGCTTCAATCAGCCCCAGCATTTT,CASSETRTGGFNQPQHF
TRBV6-2/TRBV6-3,NA,medium-sized,TRBJ1-3,TGTGCCAGCACCCAGGGATCTGGAAACACCATATATTTT,CASTQGSGNTIYF
TRBV7-8,NA,few,TRBJ2-4,TGTGCCAGCAGCTTAGAGCGATCGTCCAAAAACATTCAGTACTTC,CASSLERSSKNIQYF
TRBV3-1,NA,few,TRBJ2-1,TGTGCCAGCAGCCAAGCAGGGGTCAATGAGCAGTTCTTC,CASSQAGVNEQFF
TRBV12-3/TRBV12-4,NA,many,TRBJ2-7,TGTGCCAGCACCCTTAGGGGCGCGCTACCGGGGGAGCAGTACTTC,CASTLRGALPGEQYF
TRBV5-1,NA,medium-sized,TRBJ1-2,TGCGCCAGCAGCTTAGCCTTCTCGGGAGTTGGCTACACCTTC,CASSLAFSGVGYTF
TRBV10-3,TRBD1,few,TRBJ2-3,TGTGCCATCAGTCAGGGGGTTGACCCAGATACGCAGTATTTT,CAISQGVDPDTQYF
TRBV30,NA,few,TRBJ2-1,TGTGCCTGGACCCGGAGGAATGAGCAGTTCTTC,CAWTRRNEQFF
TRBV13,NA,many,TRBJ1-1,TGTGCCAGCAGCTTAATTACTGAAGCTTTCTTT,CASSLITEAFF
TRBV27,TRBD2,many,TRBJ2-7,TGTGCCAGCAGTTCCCGACTAGCGGGAACCATGGCGCAGTACTTC,CASSSRLAGTMAQYF
TRBV6-2/TRBV6-3,TRBD1,many,TRBJ1-1,TGTGCCAGCTCCGGGACAGCGCGCACTGAAGCTTTCTTT,CASSGTARTEAFF
TRBV4-3,NA,NA,TRBJ2-2,TGCGCCAGCAGCCAAGAGTATAGGGGCTGGACCGGGGAGCTGTTTTTT,CASSQEYRGWTGELFF
TRBV20-1,TRBD1,NA,TRBJ1-1,TGCAGTTTTACAGGGGTTACTGAAGCTTTCTTT,CSFTGVTEAFF
TRBV9,NA,many,TRBJ2-1,TGTGCCAGCAGCGTAGTCCCCCAAGGAGAGGAGCAGTTCTTC,CASSVVPQGEEQFF
TRBV7-8,NA,few,TRBJ2-7,TGTGCCAGCAGCTTAGGATCCCCTCGGGGTTTCACGGGGTACGAGCAGTACTTC,CASSLGSPRGFTGYEQYF
TRBV7-2,NA,NA,TRBJ1-2,TGTGCCAGCAGCTCCACACGGAACCATGGCTACACTTTC,CASSSTRNHGYTF
TRBV2,TRBD2,NA,TRBJ2-3,TGTGCCAGCAGTGTTAACGGGGGGGGGGGCACAGATACGCAGTATTTT,CASSVNGGGGTDTQYF
TRBV10-1,NA,few,TRBJ2-3,TGCGCCAGCAGTCGGCACAGCCCTAGCACAGATACGCAGTATTTT,CASSRHSPSTDTQYF
TRBV7-2,NA,many,TRBJ1-2,TGTGCCAGCAGCTTAGACCCAGTCACCTTCTATGGCTACACCTTC,CASSLDPVTFYGYTF
TRBV18,NA,few,TRBJ2-7,TGTGCCAGCTCACCAGCAAGGAGAACGAACACCTACGAGCAGTACTTC,CASSPARRTNTYEQYF
TRBV18,NA,many,TRBJ1-5,TGTGCCAGCTCAGGCGGCCCCGAGACGAGTCAGCCCCAGCATTTT,CASSGGPETSQPQHF
TRBV6-1,TRBD1,NA,TRBJ2-5,TGTGCCAGCAGGACCCCAGGGGGCCAAGAGACCCAGTACTTC,CASRTPGGQETQYF
TRBV9,NA,NA,TRBJ1-3,TGTGCCAGCAGCGTAGGCTTCGGAGGAGGAAACACCATATATTTT,CASSVGFGGGNTIYF
TRBV24-1,NA,many,TRBJ2-3,TGTGCCACCAGTGATTCCCACCGGGACCCCAGCCCAGATACGCAGTATTTT,CATSDSHRDPSPDTQYF
TRBV9,NA,medium-sized,TRBJ2-2,TGTGCCAGCAGCGTAGCTTACACCGGGGAGCTGTTTTTT,CASSVAYTGELFF
TRBV28,NA,medium-sized,TRBJ2-5,TGTGCCAGCAGTTCTTATCGGGTCGAGACCCAGTACTTC,CASSSYRVETQYF
TRBV10-3,TRBD1,many,TRBJ2-5,TGTGCCATCAGTATAGGACAGGGGGCTAAAGAGACCCAGTACTTC,CAISIGQGAKETQYF
TRBV24-1,NA,many,TRBJ2-7,TGTGCCACCAGTGCCAACTACGAGCAGTACTTC,CATSANYEQYF
TRBV4-1,TRBD2,NA,TRBJ2-7,TGCGCCAGCAGCCAGTTAGCGGGGGGTCCCTACGAGCAGTACTTC,CASSQLAGGPYEQYF
TRBV5-1,TRBD1,NA,TRBJ2-5,TGCGCCAGCAGCACACGGGACAGGGGGCTAGAGACCCAGTACTTC,CASSTRDRGLETQYF
TRBV5-1,NA,NA,TRBJ1-3,TGCGCCAGCAGCTTACAGGGATCTGGAAACACCATATATTTT,CASSLQGSGNTIYF
TRBV20-1,TRBD2,NA,TRBJ2-4,TGCAGTTTATCGGGACTAGGCGATAACATTCAGTACTTC,CSLSGLGDNIQYF
TRBV2,TRBD2,NA,TRBJ2-5,TGTGCCAGCATCCGGAGCGGGGTTTACCAAGAGACCCAGTACTTC,CASIRSGVYQETQYF